These 8 T cell receptor beta chains originate from one sample sequenced in a study of blood T cell repertoires in COVID-19. Method: immunoSEQ multiplex PCR; TCRdb's copy keeps in-frame clones and lacks some. The sample contains around 270,000 clones, approximately 89% of which appear only once. Input material: peripheral blood. The origin of the receptors is a woman aged 50 to 60 with acute or convalescent COVID-19.

The chain carries TRBV19 and TRBJ2-7, with D unresolved. V lost 10 bases and J lost 0, with 13 bases in between. The germline CDR1 and CDR2 sequences are LNHDA and SQIVND (reference sequence). This CDR3 comprises 13 residues. The CDR3 bases are TGTGCCACCTCCGGGTCCTACTCCTACGAGCAGTACTTC. Protein product: CATSGSYSYEQYF.

This clone has only one observation. The chain recombines TRBV7-2 with TRBJ2-3; 12 bases are a match to TRBD2. This CDR3 comprises 18 residues. J gave up 5 bases and V 1 base, and 10 bases lay outside the gene matches. CDR1 and CDR2 (germline): SGHTA, FQGNSA. CDR3 DNA sequence: TGTGCCAGCAGCTTAGTCGGCCTAGCGGGAGGGCCGAAAGATACGCAGTATTTT. This codes for CASSLVGLAGGPKDTQYF.

This clone was seen just once. V and J are TRBV7-2 and TRBJ1-6; tentatively, D is TRBD1 (6 bases). The CDR3 has 14 amino acids. Between the trimmed V and J ends, which lost 5 bases and 9 bases, there was a span of 14 bases. Germline V gene data show CDR1 as SGHTA and CDR2 as FQGNSA. The CDR3 nucleotides read TGTGCCAGCAGCGTTGTTGGGGGCGGTTCACCCCTCCACTTT. Amino acid sequence: CASSVVGGGSPLHF.

Concerning this clone: The junction shows a germline mismatch at one end, possibly a read error. The chain couples TRBV2 to TRBJ1-3; TRBD1 matches at 7 bases. The CDR3 is 14 amino acids. CDR1 and CDR2 (germline): SNHLY, FYNNEI. The CDR3 coding sequence is TGTGCCAGCACTGAACAGGGGACCTTGGACACCATATATTTT. Its protein is CASTEQGTLDTIYF.

The chain joins TRBV9 to TRBJ1-4; TRBD1 aligns across 8 bases. The CDR3 has 17 residues. Trimming took 2 bases from V and 5 from J; bases not matched to a gene: 11. The germline gives CDR1 SGDLS, CDR2 YYNGEE. The CDR3, as DNA: TGTGCCAGCAGCGTGGGATTTGGGGGACAGGCGAATGAAAAACTGTTTTTT. Amino acid sequence: CASSVGFGGQANEKLFF.

V gene TRBV9 combines with J gene TRBJ2-7; 9 nucleotides align to TRBD1. CDR1 and CDR2 (germline): SGDLS, YYNGEE. V was pared by 0 bases and J by 1 base, with 5 bases of the junction left unmatched. The CDR3 runs to 16 residues. The chain's CDR3 is CASSVDDGQGSYEQYF. DNA of the CDR3: TGTGCCAGCAGCGTAGATGACGGACAGGGGTCCTACGAGCAGTACTTC.

The chain couples TRBV6-5 to TRBJ2-1; 10 bases are shared with TRBD2. With 4 bases clipped from V and 5 bases from J, the junction kept 8 bases outside the gene matches. Germline CDR1 reads MNHEY; CDR2 reads SVGAGI. The CDR3 is 16 residues long. For the CDR3, the DNA is TGTGCCAGCAGTTCCCATAGCGGGAGGAGGGACAATGAGCAGTTCTTC. Its translation: CASSSHSGRRDNEQFF.

This clone came up once. V usage is TRBV30 and J usage is TRBJ2-1; 7 bases match TRBD2. Germline assignment: CDR1 GTSNPN and CDR2 SVGIG (reference sequence). V lost 3 bases and J lost 2; bases outside the gene matches: 7. The length of the CDR3 is 15 residues. CDR3 in amino acids: CAWSGGGPAYNEQFF. As DNA, the CDR3 is TGTGCCTGGAGCGGCGGGGGACCCGCCTACAATGAGCAGTTCTTC. Full variable domain (outside the CDR3, taken from reference TRBV30 and TRBJ2-1): SQTIHQWPATLVQPVGSPLSLECTVEGTSNPNLYWYRQAAGRGLQLLFYSVGIGQISSEVPQNLSASRPQDRQFILSSKKLLLSDSGFYLCAWSGGGPAYNEQFFGPGTRLTVL.